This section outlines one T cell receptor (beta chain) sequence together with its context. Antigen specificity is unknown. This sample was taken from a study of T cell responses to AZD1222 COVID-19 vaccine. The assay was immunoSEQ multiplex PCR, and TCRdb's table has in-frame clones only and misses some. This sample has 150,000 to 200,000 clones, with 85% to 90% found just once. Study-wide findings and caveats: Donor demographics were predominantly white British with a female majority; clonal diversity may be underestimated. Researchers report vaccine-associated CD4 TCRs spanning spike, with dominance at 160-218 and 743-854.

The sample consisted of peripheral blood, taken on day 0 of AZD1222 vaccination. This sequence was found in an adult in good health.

Written as DNA, the CDR3 is TGCGCCAGCAGCCAAGAAGGGGACACTGAAGCTTTCTTT. Translated: CASSQEGDTEAFF. The J gene is TRBJ1-1, the V gene TRBV4-3; a weak D match, TRBD1 (5 bases). Germline V CDR1 and CDR2: LGHNA, YSLEER. This CDR3 is 13 amino acids long. V dropped 0 bases and J dropped 3 bases, with 5 bases sitting between them.